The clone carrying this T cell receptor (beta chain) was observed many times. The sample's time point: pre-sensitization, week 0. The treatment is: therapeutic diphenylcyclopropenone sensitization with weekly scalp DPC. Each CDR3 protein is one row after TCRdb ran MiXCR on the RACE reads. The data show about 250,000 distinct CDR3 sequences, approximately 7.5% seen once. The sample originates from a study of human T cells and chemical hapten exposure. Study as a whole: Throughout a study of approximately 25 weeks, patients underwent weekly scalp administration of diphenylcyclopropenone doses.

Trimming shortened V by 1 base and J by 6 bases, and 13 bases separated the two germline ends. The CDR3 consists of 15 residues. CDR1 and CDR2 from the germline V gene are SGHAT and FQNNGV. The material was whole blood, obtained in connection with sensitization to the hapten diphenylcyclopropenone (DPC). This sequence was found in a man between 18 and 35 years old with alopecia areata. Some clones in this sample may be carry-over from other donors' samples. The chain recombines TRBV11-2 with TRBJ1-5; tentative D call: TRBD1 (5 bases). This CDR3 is CASSLVQGFSQPQHF. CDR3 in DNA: TGTGCCAGCAGCTTAGTGCAGGGTTTTTCTCAGCCCCAGCATTTT.